These T cell receptor beta chains were read from a single sample in a study of blood T cells in healthy people across ages. TCRdb ran MiXCR on the 5' RACE reads and lists one entry per CDR3 protein. The sample comprises roughly 680,000 distinct CDR3 sequences, 45% to 50% of which are singletons, and roughly 34% rests with the top ten. The specimen sequenced was blood. Receptors originate from a woman aged 60 to 75 in good health. Both conserved end residues are part of each CDR3. A D gene is named only where the DNA matches it firmly. Clone size is given for some rows only: seen once, a few or many times, or a class if the clone is expanded.

D gene: .
clone size: .
V gene: TRBV2
J gene: TRBJ2-5
CDR3 protein: CASSEQTQETQYF
CDR3 DNA: TGTGCCAGCAGTGAACAAACCCAAGAGACCCAGTACTTC

D gene: TRBD1
clone size: .
V gene: TRBV7-2
J gene: TRBJ1-2
CDR3 protein: CASSLPLGQPNYGYTF
CDR3 DNA: TGTGCCAGCAGCTTACCCCTGGGACAGCCTAACTATGGCTACACCTTC

D gene: .
clone size: few
V gene: TRBV7-2
J gene: TRBJ1-4
CDR3 protein: CASSLVPVGKLFF
CDR3 DNA: TGTGCCAGCAGCTTAGTCCCCGTTGGAAAACTGTTTTTT

D gene: .
clone size: .
V gene: TRBV27
J gene: TRBJ1-2
CDR3 protein: CASTSWEDFANYGYTF
CDR3 DNA: TGTGCCAGCACATCATGGGAGGATTTTGCGAACTATGGCTACACCTTC

D gene: .
clone size: few
V gene: TRBV7-2
J gene: TRBJ1-4
CDR3 protein: CASSLGPGREKLFF
CDR3 DNA: TGTGCCAGCAGCTTAGGGCCAGGGCGGGAAAAACTGTTTTTT

D gene: TRBD1
clone size: .
V gene: TRBV20-1
J gene: TRBJ2-4
CDR3 protein: CSAILPQGASREQYF
CDR3 DNA: TGCAGTGCTATCCTTCCGCAGGGGGCGTCTAGGGAGCAGTACTTC

D gene: TRBD2
clone size: .
V gene: TRBV20-1
J gene: TRBJ2-7
CDR3 protein: CSASTRLAGVYEQYF
CDR3 DNA: TGCAGTGCTAGTACTAGACTAGCGGGAGTTTACGAGCAGTACTTC

D gene: .
clone size: .
V gene: TRBV25-1
J gene: TRBJ2-5
CDR3 protein: CASSGDLGVGEQYF
CDR3 DNA: TGTGCCAGCAGTGGGGACCTAGGTGTAGGTGAGCAGTACTTC

D gene: TRBD2
clone size: .
V gene: TRBV7-2
J gene: TRBJ2-3
CDR3 protein: CAKGVAGVITDTQYF
CDR3 DNA: TGTGCCAAAGGGGTAGCGGGGGTGATCACAGATACGCAGTATTTT

D gene: TRBD1
clone size: few
V gene: TRBV4-1
J gene: TRBJ2-1
CDR3 protein: CAAGTGGNEQFF
CDR3 DNA: TGCGCCGCAGGGACAGGGGGCAATGAGCAGTTCTTC

D gene: .
clone size: once
V gene: TRBV18
J gene: TRBJ2-1
CDR3 protein: CASSNPVGGTSYNEQFF
CDR3 DNA: TGTGCCAGCTCCAACCCGGTGGGCGGGACTTCCTACAATGAGCAGTTCTTC

D gene: .
clone size: .
V gene: TRBV29-1
J gene: TRBJ2-5
CDR3 protein: CSGTQGQETQYF
CDR3 DNA: TGCAGCGGGACACAGGGTCAAGAGACCCAGTACTTC

D gene: .
clone size: .
V gene: TRBV12-3/TRBV12-4
J gene: TRBJ1-4
CDR3 protein: CASSPTGPNEKLFF
CDR3 DNA: TGTGCCAGCAGTCCGACAGGCCCTAATGAAAAACTGTTTTTT

D gene: .
clone size: .
V gene: TRBV6-2/TRBV6-3
J gene: TRBJ1-1
CDR3 protein: CATSRHENMNTEAFF
CDR3 DNA: TGTGCCACCTCGCGTCATGAAAACATGAACACTGAAGCTTTCTTT

D gene: TRBD1
clone size: once
V gene: TRBV14
J gene: TRBJ2-7
CDR3 protein: CASSQTGHGNNEQYF
CDR3 DNA: TGTGCCAGCAGCCAGACAGGGCATGGCAACAATGAGCAGTACTTC

D gene: .
clone size: few
V gene: TRBV5-1
J gene: TRBJ2-5
CDR3 protein: CASTLGGQSQETQYF
CDR3 DNA: TGCGCCAGCACCCTGGGAGGACAGAGCCAAGAGACCCAGTACTTC

D gene: TRBD2
clone size: few
V gene: TRBV6-2/TRBV6-3
J gene: TRBJ2-5
CDR3 protein: CASSSGTSLETQYF
CDR3 DNA: TGTGCCAGCAGCTCCGGGACTAGTTTGGAGACCCAGTACTTC

D gene: .
clone size: few
V gene: TRBV7-2
J gene: TRBJ1-2
CDR3 protein: CASSLLQGKGYTF
CDR3 DNA: TGTGCCAGCAGCTTATTGCAGGGCAAGGGCTACACCTTC

D gene: .
clone size: few
V gene: TRBV9
J gene: TRBJ2-1
CDR3 protein: CASSVEALIQEAQSYNEQFF
CDR3 DNA: TGTGCCAGCAGCGTAGAAGCCCTGATACAAGAGGCCCAATCCTACAATGAGCAGTTCTTC

D gene: .
clone size: .
V gene: TRBV21-1
J gene: TRBJ2-7
CDR3 protein: CASSPGGRKNVSYEQYF
CDR3 DNA: TGTGCCAGCAGCCCGGGGGGCAGGAAGAACGTCTCCTACGAGCAGTACTTC

D gene: .
clone size: .
V gene: TRBV4-3
J gene: TRBJ1-6
CDR3 protein: CASSQESQYNSPLHF
CDR3 DNA: TGCGCCAGCAGCCAAGAAAGCCAATATAATTCACCCCTCCACTTT

D gene: .
clone size: few
V gene: TRBV28
J gene: TRBJ2-5
CDR3 protein: CASSRPVGKKTQYF
CDR3 DNA: TGTGCCAGCAGCCGACCGGTGGGCAAGAAGACCCAGTACTTC

D gene: .
clone size: .
V gene: TRBV7-2
J gene: TRBJ1-1
CDR3 protein: CASSLGMGRAEVFF
CDR3 DNA: TGTGCCAGCAGCTTGGGAATGGGTAGGGCTGAAGTTTTCTTT

D gene: TRBD2
clone size: .
V gene: TRBV12-3/TRBV12-4
J gene: TRBJ2-1
CDR3 protein: CASSLAGTKTYNEQFF
CDR3 DNA: TGTGCCAGCAGTTTAGCCGGGACTAAAACCTACAATGAGCAGTTCTTC

D gene: .
clone size: .
V gene: TRBV29-1
J gene: TRBJ2-7
CDR3 protein: CSARWGSTYEQYF
CDR3 DNA: TGCAGCGCCCGGTGGGGCAGCACCTACGAGCAGTACTTC

D gene: TRBD1
clone size: .
V gene: TRBV18
J gene: TRBJ2-5
CDR3 protein: CASSPLTGEGSTQYF
CDR3 DNA: TGTGCCAGCTCACCGCTAACAGGGGAAGGATCGACCCAGTACTTC

D gene: TRBD2
clone size: .
V gene: TRBV20-1
J gene: TRBJ2-7
CDR3 protein: CSARGSGLAGPYEQYF
CDR3 DNA: TGCAGTGCTAGAGGGTCAGGTCTAGCGGGACCCTACGAGCAGTACTTC

D gene: TRBD1
clone size: .
V gene: TRBV15
J gene: TRBJ1-2
CDR3 protein: CATSSIQGGTYGYTF
CDR3 DNA: TGTGCCACCAGCAGTATTCAGGGGGGTACCTATGGCTACACCTTC

D gene: TRBD1
clone size: once
V gene: TRBV28
J gene: TRBJ1-1
CDR3 protein: CASGQAKPGAFF
CDR3 DNA: TGTGCCAGCGGACAGGCCAAACCTGGAGCTTTCTTT

D gene: TRBD1
clone size: few
V gene: TRBV9
J gene: TRBJ2-7
CDR3 protein: CASSVDGDRAREQYF
CDR3 DNA: TGTGCCAGCAGCGTAGACGGGGACAGGGCCAGGGAGCAGTACTTC

D gene: .
clone size: few
V gene: TRBV10-3
J gene: TRBJ2-3
CDR3 protein: CAISDSDSFTDTQYF
CDR3 DNA: TGTGCCATCAGTGATTCCGACAGCTTCACAGATACGCAGTATTTT

D gene: TRBD1
clone size: .
V gene: TRBV20-1
J gene: TRBJ1-1
CDR3 protein: CSARGRGLLAEAFF
CDR3 DNA: TGCAGTGCCCGGGGGAGGGGGCTGTTAGCTGAAGCTTTCTTT

D gene: TRBD2
clone size: few
V gene: TRBV20-1
J gene: TRBJ2-4
CDR3 protein: CSARDQTSGKGNIQYF
CDR3 DNA: TGCAGTGCTAGAGATCAGACTAGCGGGAAGGGAAACATTCAGTACTTC

D gene: .
clone size: .
V gene: TRBV5-1
J gene: TRBJ2-7
CDR3 protein: CASTPAEPYNEQYF
CDR3 DNA: TGCGCCAGCACCCCAGCGGAGCCCTACAATGAGCAGTACTTC

D gene: TRBD2
clone size: few
V gene: TRBV14
J gene: TRBJ2-5
CDR3 protein: CASSQGGSGRAGTQYF
CDR3 DNA: TGTGCCAGCAGCCAAGGCGGAAGCGGGAGGGCTGGGACCCAGTACTTC

D gene: TRBD1
clone size: .
V gene: TRBV12-3/TRBV12-4
J gene: TRBJ1-2
CDR3 protein: CASSLGTGNLGGYTF
CDR3 DNA: TGTGCCAGCAGTTTAGGGACAGGGAATTTAGGCGGCTACACCTTC

D gene: .
clone size: .
V gene: TRBV20-1
J gene: TRBJ2-3
CDR3 protein: CSALLGTDTQYF
CDR3 DNA: TGCAGTGCTCTCCTCGGCACAGATACGCAGTATTTT

D gene: .
clone size: .
V gene: TRBV7-9
J gene: TRBJ2-3
CDR3 protein: CASSASRTDTQYF
CDR3 DNA: TGTGCCAGCAGCGCCAGTCGCACAGATACGCAGTATTTT

D gene: .
clone size: .
V gene: TRBV29-1
J gene: TRBJ2-1
CDR3 protein: CSVRASEGTQFF
CDR3 DNA: TGCAGCGTCAGAGCCTCGGAAGGGACCCAGTTCTTC

D gene: .
clone size: .
V gene: TRBV7-2
J gene: TRBJ1-1
CDR3 protein: CASGLDSYTEAFF
CDR3 DNA: TGTGCCAGCGGGCTGGACAGCTACACTGAAGCTTTCTTT

D gene: TRBD2
clone size: few
V gene: TRBV27
J gene: TRBJ2-3
CDR3 protein: CASSLIAGVILAQYF
CDR3 DNA: TGTGCCAGCAGCTTAATAGCGGGAGTTATATTAGCGCAGTATTTT

D gene: .
clone size: .
V gene: TRBV6-2/TRBV6-3
J gene: TRBJ2-7
CDR3 protein: CASSYSGIYYEQYF
CDR3 DNA: TGTGCCAGCAGTTACTCGGGGATCTATTACGAGCAGTACTTC

D gene: TRBD2
clone size: .
V gene: TRBV20-1
J gene: TRBJ2-1
CDR3 protein: CSARDYSGSHSYNEQFF
CDR3 DNA: TGCAGTGCTAGAGATTATAGCGGGAGCCACTCCTACAATGAGCAGTTCTTC

D gene: .
clone size: few
V gene: TRBV28
J gene: TRBJ2-7
CDR3 protein: CASRGTPNHEQYF
CDR3 DNA: TGTGCCAGCAGGGGGACCCCGAACCACGAGCAGTACTTC

D gene: .
clone size: many
V gene: TRBV5-1
J gene: TRBJ2-1
CDR3 protein: CASSFLDNEQFF
CDR3 DNA: TGCGCCAGCAGCTTTCTGGACAATGAGCAGTTCTTC

D gene: .
clone size: few
V gene: TRBV7-3
J gene: TRBJ2-3
CDR3 protein: CASSLTGTRTSTDTQYF
CDR3 DNA: TGTGCCAGCAGCTTAACCGGGACGAGGACTAGCACAGATACGCAGTATTTT

D gene: .
clone size: .
V gene: TRBV27
J gene: TRBJ2-7
CDR3 protein: CASSRKDTSYEQYF
CDR3 DNA: TGTGCCAGCAGTAGGAAGGATACCTCCTACGAGCAGTACTTC

D gene: .
clone size: few
V gene: TRBV15
J gene: TRBJ1-5
CDR3 protein: CATSRDQGGGTNQPQHF
CDR3 DNA: TGTGCCACCAGCAGAGATCAAGGGGGAGGCACGAATCAGCCCCAGCATTTT

D gene: TRBD1
clone size: .
V gene: TRBV11-3
J gene: TRBJ2-1
CDR3 protein: CASSPGQGQKNEQFF
CDR3 DNA: TGTGCCAGCAGCCCGGGACAGGGTCAAAAAAATGAGCAGTTCTTC

D gene: .
clone size: few
V gene: TRBV28
J gene: TRBJ2-7
CDR3 protein: CASSLKRYTSQGINPYEQYF
CDR3 DNA: TGTGCCAGCAGTTTAAAGCGGTATACGAGTCAGGGAATAAACCCCTACGAGCAGTACTTC

D gene: .
clone size: .
V gene: TRBV4-1
J gene: TRBJ1-1
CDR3 protein: CASSQESGGRTVNTEAFF
CDR3 DNA: TGCGCCAGCAGCCAAGAATCAGGAGGACGGACCGTGAACACTGAAGCTTTCTTT

D gene: .
clone size: .
V gene: TRBV29-1
J gene: TRBJ2-1
CDR3 protein: CSADSYNEQFF
CDR3 DNA: TGCAGCGCCGACTCATACAATGAGCAGTTCTTC